This TCR beta chain was documented in a study of blood T cells in healthy people across ages. A second PCR of 7 to 11 cycles used a sample-barcoded 5' primer and a J-beta primer mix. TCRdb passed the 5' RACE reads through MiXCR, listing each CDR3 protein once. This table holds some 640,000 distinct CDR3 sequences, about 30% found once. This clonotype was detected many times. Sequencing was performed on blood. The TCR comes from a woman at least 80 years old in good health.

DNA of the CDR3: TGTGCCATCAGTGAGCGGACAGGAGGAGCATCAAACTATGGCTACACCTTC. Protein sequence: CAISERTGGASNYGYTF. The V and J genes are TRBV10-3 and TRBJ1-2; 7 positions match TRBD1. V shed 2 bases and J 2 bases; nucleotides not matched to a gene: 11. The CDR3 is made up of 17 amino acids. Germline CDR1 ENHRY, CDR2 SYGVKD.